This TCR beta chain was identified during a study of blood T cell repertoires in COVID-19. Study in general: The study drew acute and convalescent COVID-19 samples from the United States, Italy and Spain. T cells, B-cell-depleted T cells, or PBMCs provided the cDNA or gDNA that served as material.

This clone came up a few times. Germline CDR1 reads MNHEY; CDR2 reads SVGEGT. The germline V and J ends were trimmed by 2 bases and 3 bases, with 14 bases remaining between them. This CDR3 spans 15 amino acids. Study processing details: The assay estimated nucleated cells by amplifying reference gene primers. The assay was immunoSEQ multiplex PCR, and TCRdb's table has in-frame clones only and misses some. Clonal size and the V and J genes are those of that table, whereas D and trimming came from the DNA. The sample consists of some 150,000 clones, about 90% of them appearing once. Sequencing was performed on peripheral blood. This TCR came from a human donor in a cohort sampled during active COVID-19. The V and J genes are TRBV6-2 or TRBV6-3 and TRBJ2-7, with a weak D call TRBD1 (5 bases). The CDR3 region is CASSYPGRADYEQYF. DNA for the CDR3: TGTGCCAGCAGTTACCCGGGCAGGGCCGACTACGAGCAGTACTTC.